The T cell receptor (beta chain) described here comes from a study of T cells in Graves' hyperthyroidism and ophthalmopathy (dated by TCRdb to between 2018 and 2021). Regarding the research as a whole: Peripheral blood samples were taken at initial diagnosis, before any treatment was given. For training and testing, the 100 or so patients in the discovery cohort were randomly divided in a 7:3 ratio. According to the paper, TCR Vbeta CDR3 sequencing was carried out on about 140 peripheral blood samples, which came from fewer than 50 ophthalmopathy, 80 or so hyperthyroidism and about 17 progressor patients. The study also compared thyroid tissue and blood T-cell repertoires from roughly 6 Graves' hyperthyroidism patients. After sampling, hyperthyroidism patients received methimazole starting at 30 mg daily, and ophthalmopathy patients received high-dose intravenous methylprednisolone. To identify distinguishing TCR V-J signatures, a discovery cohort of about 100 patients was used, comprising 40 to 45 with Graves' ophthalmopathy and 57 with stable Graves' hyperthyroidism. An independent validation cohort of about 19 hyperthyroidism patients and about 15 patients who later progressed to ophthalmopathy tested prospective prediction of ophthalmopathy.

Ophthalmopathy patients had moderately to severely active disease, Clinical Activity Score of at least 3, NOSPECS grade of at least 4, and duration under 3 months. Any patient with an uncontrolled infection, another autoimmune disease, pregnancy or lactation was excluded. Diagnoses were established on the basis of clinical symptoms, serum thyroxine and TRAb, thyroid ultrasound, and orbital computed tomography. PBMCs were separated from roughly 9.3 ml of fresh peripheral blood using Ficoll-Paque density gradient centrifugation. Trizol reagent was used to extract total RNA, and RNA quality was then checked on an Agilent 2100 Bioanalyzer. Results and caveats for the whole study, not just this receptor: Sample size was not statistically predetermined, and blinding of investigators to group allocation was not performed. A 13 V-J signature model separated ophthalmopathy from stable hyperthyroidism, with approximately 87% sensitivity and around 84% specificity in cross-validation and 80%/75% in testing. In validation, progression to ophthalmopathy was predicted by the model with around 71% sensitivity and 72% to 85% specificity, a median of around 6.5 months before onset. Blood samples also contained most of the expanded thyroid clonotypes (frequency above 0.001), which suggests that blood repertoires may reflect thyroid immune responses.

The TCR beta CDR3 regions were amplified from RNA transcripts. The TCR CDR3 was subjected to a first round of RT-PCR using the HTBI primer set and the Qiagen OneStep RT-PCR kit. Libraries were constructed in a second round of multiplex PCR, after which size selection and purification were performed. Sequencing of the libraries was done on an Illumina HiSeq2000 using paired-end 100 bp reads. The source study handled its data this way. SOAPnuke was used to process the raw data, removing reads that contained adapters or uncalled bases, had a mean Phred below 15, or lacked an exact match to the constant primer or identifier. COPE v1.2.5 was used to merge the high-quality paired reads, and each unique nucleotide sequence was defined as a clonotype. MiTCR v1.1 was used to align the clonotypes against IMGT TRBV, TRBD and TRBJ reference segments. The analysis included only V-J combinations with a frequency above 0.0001, which together covered roughly 99% of the repertoires. A TCS score was defined as the ratio of F50 (clonal expansion) to E x V (chaos), with BLOSUM62-based TCRdist applied between CDR3 peptides within each V-J. Welch's t-statistics and random forest reduced roughly 500 V-J features to around 14, which were used in a naive Bayes classifier (R e1071). The public reads were run again by TCRdb, first through fastp at Q25 and then through MiXCR, and only productive beta chains were kept. CDR3 protein sequences are deduplicated, and each keeps its most common genes and DNA. TCRdb's processing, not the authors' own work, is the source of the V and J calls. Counted in this sample were 500,000 to 650,000 distinct CDR3 sequences; about 20% of them appeared once. The ten largest clones take up 45% to 50% of the sample.

The sample holds many counts of this clonotype. It has no known antigen specificity. Base qualities are missing; no much larger clone stands one base away. Sequenced sample: blood. This receptor was identified in a middle-aged man with Graves' ophthalmopathy.

The DNA sequence is as follows: TGCGCCAGCAGCCAAGCCCTCGACAGGGACTATGGCTACACCTTC. Translated, this is CASSQALDRDYGYTF. The rearranged segments are TRBV4-3 and TRBJ1-2; TRBD1 lines up with 7 middle nucleotides. Unmatched junction bases come to 5, with V trimmed by 1 base and J by 3 bases. CDR1 is given as LGHNA and CDR2 as YSLEER, both from the germline V gene. From its cysteine to its phenylalanine, the CDR3 spans 15 amino acids. The retained sequence is limited to the CDR3, 45 bases, with the frame set at the first base.